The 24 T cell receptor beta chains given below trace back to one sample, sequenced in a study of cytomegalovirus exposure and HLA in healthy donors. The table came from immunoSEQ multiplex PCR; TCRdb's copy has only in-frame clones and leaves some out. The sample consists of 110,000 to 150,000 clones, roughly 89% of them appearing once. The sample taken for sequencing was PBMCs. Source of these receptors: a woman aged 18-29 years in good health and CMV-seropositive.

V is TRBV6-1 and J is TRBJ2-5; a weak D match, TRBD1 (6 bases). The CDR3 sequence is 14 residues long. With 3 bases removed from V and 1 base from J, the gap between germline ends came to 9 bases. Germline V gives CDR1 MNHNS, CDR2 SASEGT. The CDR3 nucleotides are TGTGCCAGCAGTGACCAGGGGCTCCAAGAGACCCAGTACTTC. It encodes CASSDQGLQETQYF.

The CDR3 here is CASSWGLGNEQFF. The CDR3 coding sequence is TGTGCCAGCAGCTGGGGACTAGGGAATGAGCAGTTCTTC. This chain connects TRBV11-2 to TRBJ2-1; TRBD2 agrees at 8 bases. The CDR3 loop spans 13 amino acids. Germline values: CDR1 SGHAT, CDR2 FQNNGV. V gave up 4 bases and J gave up 7 bases; unmatched junction bases: 3.

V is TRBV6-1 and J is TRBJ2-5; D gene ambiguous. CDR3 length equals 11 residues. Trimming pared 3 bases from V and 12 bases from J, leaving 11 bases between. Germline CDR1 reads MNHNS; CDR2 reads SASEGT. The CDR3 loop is CASSESIEEYF. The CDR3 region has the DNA TGTGCCAGCAGTGAGAGCATAGAGGAGTACTTC.

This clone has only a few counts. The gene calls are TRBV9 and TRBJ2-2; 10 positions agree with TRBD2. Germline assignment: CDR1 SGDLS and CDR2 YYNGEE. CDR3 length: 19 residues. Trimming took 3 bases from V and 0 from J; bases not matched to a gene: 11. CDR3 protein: CASSGPGTSVLANTGELFF. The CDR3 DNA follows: TGTGCCAGCAGCGGCCCCGGGACTAGCGTACTGGCGAACACCGGGGAGCTGTTTTTT.

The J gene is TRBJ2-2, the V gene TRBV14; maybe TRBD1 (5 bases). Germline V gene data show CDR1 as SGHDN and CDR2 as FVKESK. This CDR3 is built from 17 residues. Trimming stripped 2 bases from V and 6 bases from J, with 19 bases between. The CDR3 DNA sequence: TGTGCCAGCAGCCAAATCTGGTCGGCAGGGTGGCCCGGGGAGCTGTTTTTT. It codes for CASSQIWSAGWPGELFF.

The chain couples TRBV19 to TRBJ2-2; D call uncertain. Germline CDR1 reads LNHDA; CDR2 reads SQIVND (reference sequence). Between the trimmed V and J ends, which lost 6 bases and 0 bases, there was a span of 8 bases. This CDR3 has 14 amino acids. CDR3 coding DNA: TGTGCCAGTAGGGTCGCAGCGAACACCGGGGAGCTGTTTTTT. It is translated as CASRVAANTGELFF.

This CDR3 is CASSSSGQIMNTEAFF. The CDR3, as DNA: TGTGCCAGCAGTTCCTCGGGACAGATAATGAACACTGAAGCTTTCTTT. The chain combines TRBV28 with TRBJ1-1, with 7 bases aligning to TRBD1. CDR3 length: 16 amino acids. Germline V gene lookup returns CDR1 MDHEN and CDR2 SYDVKM. The V segment lost 4 bases and the J segment 0 bases; nucleotides outside the gene matches: 8.

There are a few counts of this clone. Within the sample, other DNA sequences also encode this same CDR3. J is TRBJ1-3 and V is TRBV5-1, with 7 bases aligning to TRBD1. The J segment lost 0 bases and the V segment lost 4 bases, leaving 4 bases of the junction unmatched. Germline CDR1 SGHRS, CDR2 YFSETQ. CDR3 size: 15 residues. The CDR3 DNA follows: TGCGCCAGCAGCCTGGGACAGAGCTCTGGAAACACCATATATTTT. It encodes CASSLGQSSGNTIYF.

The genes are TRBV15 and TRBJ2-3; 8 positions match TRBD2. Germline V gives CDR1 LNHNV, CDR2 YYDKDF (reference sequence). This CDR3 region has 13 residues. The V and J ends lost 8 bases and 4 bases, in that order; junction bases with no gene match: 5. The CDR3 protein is CATRGGSSDTQYF. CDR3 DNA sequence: TGTGCCACCCGGGGGGGCAGTTCAGATACGCAGTATTTT. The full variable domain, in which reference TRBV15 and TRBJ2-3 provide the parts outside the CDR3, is DAMVIQNPRYQVTQFGKPVTLSCSQTLNHNVMYWYQQKSSQAPKLLFHYYDKDFNNEADTPDNFQSRRPNTSFCFLDIRSPGLGDTAMYLCATRGGSSDTQYFGPGTRLTVL.

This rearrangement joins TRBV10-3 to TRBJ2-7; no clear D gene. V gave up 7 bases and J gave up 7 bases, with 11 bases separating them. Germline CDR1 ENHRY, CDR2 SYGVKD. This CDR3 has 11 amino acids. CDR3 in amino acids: CAITETGEQYF. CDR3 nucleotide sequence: TGTGCCATCACCGAGACCGGGGAGCAGTACTTC.

The chain's CDR3 is CASSEQGAGLSNQPQHF. CDR3 bases: TGTGCCAGCAGTGAACAGGGGGCAGGTTTAAGCAATCAGCCCCAGCATTTT. The chain joins TRBV2 to TRBJ1-5; 8 bases map to TRBD1. CDR3 length: 17 residues. The V and J ends lost 2 bases and 1 base, in that order; junction bases with no gene match: 7. The germline CDR1 and CDR2 sequences are SNHLY and FYNNEI.

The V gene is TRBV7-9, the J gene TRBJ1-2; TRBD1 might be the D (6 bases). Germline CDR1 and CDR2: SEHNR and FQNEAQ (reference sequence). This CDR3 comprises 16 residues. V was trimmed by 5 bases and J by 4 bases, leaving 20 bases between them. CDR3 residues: CASSEPQGPRFYGYTF. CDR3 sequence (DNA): TGTGCCAGCAGCGAACCACAGGGCCCGAGATTCTATGGCTACACCTTC.

The CDR3 DNA follows: TGTGCCAGCAGCTTAAAATACGTTAGCCAGGGCAATTCACCCCTCCACTTT. Amino acids: CASSLKYVSQGNSPLHF. The chain joins TRBV11-2 to TRBJ1-6; weak D call: TRBD1 (5 bases). Germline V gives CDR1 SGHAT, CDR2 FQNNGV. Trimming pared 2 bases from V and 7 bases from J, leaving 18 bases between. The CDR3 runs 17 residues.

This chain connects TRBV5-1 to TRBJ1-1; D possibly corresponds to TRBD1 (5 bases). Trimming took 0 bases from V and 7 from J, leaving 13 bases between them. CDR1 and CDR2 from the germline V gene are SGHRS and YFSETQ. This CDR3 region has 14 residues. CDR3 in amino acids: CASSLGGLGSEAFF. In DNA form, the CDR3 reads TGCGCCAGCAGCTTGGGGGGCCTCGGGAGTGAAGCTTTCTTT.

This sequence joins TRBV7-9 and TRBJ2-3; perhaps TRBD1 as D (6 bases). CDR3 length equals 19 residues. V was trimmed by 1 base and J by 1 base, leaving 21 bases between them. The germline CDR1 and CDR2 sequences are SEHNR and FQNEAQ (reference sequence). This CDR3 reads CASSLDYAYMGAGTDTQYF. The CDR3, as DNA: TGTGCCAGCAGCTTAGACTACGCCTATATGGGGGCCGGCACAGATACGCAGTATTTT.

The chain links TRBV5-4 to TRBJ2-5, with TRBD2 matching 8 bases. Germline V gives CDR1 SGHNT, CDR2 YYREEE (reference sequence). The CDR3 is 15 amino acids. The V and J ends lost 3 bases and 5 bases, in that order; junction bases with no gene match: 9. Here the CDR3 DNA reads TGTGCCAGCAGCTGGGGTGGACTAGCAGCGGAGACCCAGTACTTC. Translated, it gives CASSWGGLAAETQYF.

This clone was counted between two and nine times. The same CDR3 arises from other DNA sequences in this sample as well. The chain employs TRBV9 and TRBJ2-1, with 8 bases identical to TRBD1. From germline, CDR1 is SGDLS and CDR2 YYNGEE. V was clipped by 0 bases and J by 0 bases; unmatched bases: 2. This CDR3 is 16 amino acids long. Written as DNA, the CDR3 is TGTGCCAGCAGCGTAGGACAGGGGAGCTCCTACAATGAGCAGTTCTTC. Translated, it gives CASSVGQGSSYNEQFF.

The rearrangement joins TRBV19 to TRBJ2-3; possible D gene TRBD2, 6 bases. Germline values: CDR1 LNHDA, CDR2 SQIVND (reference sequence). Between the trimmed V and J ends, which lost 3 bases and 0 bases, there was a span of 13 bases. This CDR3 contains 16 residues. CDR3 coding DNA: TGTGCCAGTAGTATCGGGACTTCGGCTAGCACAGATACGCAGTATTTT. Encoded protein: CASSIGTSASTDTQYF.

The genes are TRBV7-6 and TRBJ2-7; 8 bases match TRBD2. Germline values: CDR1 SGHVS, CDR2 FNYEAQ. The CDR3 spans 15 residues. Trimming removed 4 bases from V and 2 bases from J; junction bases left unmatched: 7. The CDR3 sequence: CASSSLTGGPYEQYF. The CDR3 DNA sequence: TGTGCCAGCAGCTCACTTACGGGAGGGCCCTACGAGCAGTACTTC.

The CDR3 sequence is CASSPMGGLQETQYF. Here the CDR3 DNA reads TGTGCCAGCAGCCCTATGGGAGGACTCCAAGAGACCCAGTACTTC. The chain links TRBV7-2 to TRBJ2-5; D is possibly TRBD2 (6 bases). CDR3 length: 15 amino acids. The V gene lost 5 bases and the J gene lost 1 base, with 14 bases spanning the gap. Germline V gene sequence: CDR1 SGHTA, CDR2 FQGNSA.

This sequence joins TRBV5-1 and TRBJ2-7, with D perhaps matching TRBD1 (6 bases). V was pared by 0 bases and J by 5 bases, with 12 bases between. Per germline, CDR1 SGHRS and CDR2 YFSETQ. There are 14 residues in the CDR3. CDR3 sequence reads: CASSLDQGPHEQYF. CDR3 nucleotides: TGCGCCAGCAGCTTGGACCAGGGGCCCCACGAGCAGTACTTC.

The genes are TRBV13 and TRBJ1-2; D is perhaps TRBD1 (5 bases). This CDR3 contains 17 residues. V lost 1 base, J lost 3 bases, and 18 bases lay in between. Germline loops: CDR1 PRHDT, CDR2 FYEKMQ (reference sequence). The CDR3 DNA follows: TGTGCCAGCAGCTTAGAAGGGGAATCTTTTAGGTACTATGGCTACACCTTC. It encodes CASSLEGESFRYYGYTF. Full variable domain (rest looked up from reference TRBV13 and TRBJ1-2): AAGVIQSPRHLIKEKRETATLKCYPIPRHDTVYWYQQGPGQDPQFLISFYEKMQSDKGSIPDRFSAQQFSDYHSELNMSSLELGDSALYFCASSLEGESFRYYGYTFGSGTRLTVV.

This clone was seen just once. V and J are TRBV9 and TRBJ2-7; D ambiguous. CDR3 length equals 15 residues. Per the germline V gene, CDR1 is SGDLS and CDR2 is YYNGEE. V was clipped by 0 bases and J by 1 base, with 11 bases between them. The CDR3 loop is CASSVGPGTSYEQYF. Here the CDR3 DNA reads TGTGCCAGCAGCGTAGGGCCAGGTACATCCTACGAGCAGTACTTC.

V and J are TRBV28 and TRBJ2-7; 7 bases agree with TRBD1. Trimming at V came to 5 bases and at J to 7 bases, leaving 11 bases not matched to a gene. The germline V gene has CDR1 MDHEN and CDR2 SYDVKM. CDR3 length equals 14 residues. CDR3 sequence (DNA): TGTGCCAGCAGTCTACCTGACAGGGATGGGGAGCAGTACTTC. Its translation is CASSLPDRDGEQYF.